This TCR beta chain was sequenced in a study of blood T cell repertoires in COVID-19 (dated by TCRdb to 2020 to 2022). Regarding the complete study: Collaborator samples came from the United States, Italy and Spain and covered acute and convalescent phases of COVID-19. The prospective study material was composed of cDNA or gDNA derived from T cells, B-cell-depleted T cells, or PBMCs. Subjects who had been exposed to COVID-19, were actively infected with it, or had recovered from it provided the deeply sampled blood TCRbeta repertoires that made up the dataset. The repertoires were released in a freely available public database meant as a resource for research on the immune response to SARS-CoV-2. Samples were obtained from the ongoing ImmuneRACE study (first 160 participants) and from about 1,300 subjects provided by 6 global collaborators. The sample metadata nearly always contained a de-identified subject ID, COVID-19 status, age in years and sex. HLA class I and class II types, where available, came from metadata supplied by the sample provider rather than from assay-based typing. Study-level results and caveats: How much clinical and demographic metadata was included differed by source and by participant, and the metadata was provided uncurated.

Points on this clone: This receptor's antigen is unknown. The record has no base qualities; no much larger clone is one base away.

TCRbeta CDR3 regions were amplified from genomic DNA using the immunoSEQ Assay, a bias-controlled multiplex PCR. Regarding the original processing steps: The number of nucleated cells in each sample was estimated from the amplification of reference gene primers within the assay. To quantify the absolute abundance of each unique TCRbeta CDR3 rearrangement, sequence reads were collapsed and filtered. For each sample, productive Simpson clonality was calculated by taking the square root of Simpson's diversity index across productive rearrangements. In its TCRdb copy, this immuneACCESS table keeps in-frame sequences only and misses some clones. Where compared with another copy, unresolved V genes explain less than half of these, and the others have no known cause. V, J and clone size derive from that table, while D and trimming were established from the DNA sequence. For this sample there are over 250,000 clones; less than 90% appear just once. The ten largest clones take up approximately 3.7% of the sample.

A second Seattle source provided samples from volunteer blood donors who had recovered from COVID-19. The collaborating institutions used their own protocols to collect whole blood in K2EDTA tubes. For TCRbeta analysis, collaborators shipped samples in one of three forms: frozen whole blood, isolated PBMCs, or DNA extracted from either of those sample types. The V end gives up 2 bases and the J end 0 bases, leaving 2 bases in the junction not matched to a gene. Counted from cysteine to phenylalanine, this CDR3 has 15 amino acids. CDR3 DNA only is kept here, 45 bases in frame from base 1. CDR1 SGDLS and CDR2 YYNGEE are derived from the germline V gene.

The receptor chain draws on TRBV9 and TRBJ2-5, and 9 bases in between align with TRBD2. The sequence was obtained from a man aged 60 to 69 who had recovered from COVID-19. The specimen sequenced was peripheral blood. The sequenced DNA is TGTGCCAGCAGCGTCCCTAGCGGGAACCAAGAGACCCAGTACTTC. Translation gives CASSVPSGNQETQYF.